The T cell receptor beta chain described here comes from a study of T cell responses to AZD1222 COVID-19 vaccine. Study conclusions and caveats: Once two AZD1222 doses were given, Spike-specific TCR breadth and depth went up. Among those given AZD1222, only five or six were seropositive at baseline.

Germline values: CDR1 SGHRS, CDR2 YFSETQ. With 0 bases clipped from V and 0 bases from J, the junction kept 6 bases outside the gene matches. This CDR3 is 20 amino acids long. Using immunoSEQ multiplex PCR, the repertoire was profiled, and TCRdb retains in-frame clones only, with some absent. Of 150,000 to 180,000 clones listed, 85% to 90% are singletons. A word on this clone: Its target is unknown.

Sequenced material: peripheral blood, taken 28 days after the second AZD1222 dose. The chain links TRBV5-1 to TRBJ2-2; 15 nucleotides align to TRBD2. The sequence was obtained from an adult who received the AZD1222 COVID-19 vaccine. This CDR3 is CASSLALGLAGGSNTGELFF. For the CDR3, the DNA is TGCGCCAGCAGCTTGGCCCTGGGACTAGCGGGAGGATCGAACACCGGGGAGCTGTTTTTT.